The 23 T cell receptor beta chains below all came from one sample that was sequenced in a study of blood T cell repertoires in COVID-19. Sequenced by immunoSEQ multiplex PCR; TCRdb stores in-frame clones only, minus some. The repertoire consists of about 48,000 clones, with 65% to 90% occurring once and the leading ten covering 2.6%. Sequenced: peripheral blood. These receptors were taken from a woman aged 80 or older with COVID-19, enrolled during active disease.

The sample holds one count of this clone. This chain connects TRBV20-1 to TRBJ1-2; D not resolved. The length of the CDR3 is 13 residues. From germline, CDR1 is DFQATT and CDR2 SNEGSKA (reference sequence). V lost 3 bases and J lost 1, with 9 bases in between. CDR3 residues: CSASRQVNYGYTF. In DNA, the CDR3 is TGCAGTGCTAGTAGGCAGGTTAACTATGGCTACACCTTC.

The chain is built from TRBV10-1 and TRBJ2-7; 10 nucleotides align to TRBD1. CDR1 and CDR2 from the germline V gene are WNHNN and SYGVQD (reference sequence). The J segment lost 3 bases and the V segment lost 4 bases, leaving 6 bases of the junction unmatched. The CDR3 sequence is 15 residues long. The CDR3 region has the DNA TGCGCCAGCAGTGGAAGCGGACAGGGGGTCTACGAGCAGTACTTC. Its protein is CASSGSGQGVYEQYF.

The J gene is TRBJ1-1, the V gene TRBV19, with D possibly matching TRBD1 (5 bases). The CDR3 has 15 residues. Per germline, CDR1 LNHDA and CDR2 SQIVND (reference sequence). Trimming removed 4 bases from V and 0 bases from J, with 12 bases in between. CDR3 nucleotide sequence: TGTGCCAGTAGTACTCCTCGGACAATGAACACTGAAGCTTTCTTT. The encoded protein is CASSTPRTMNTEAFF.

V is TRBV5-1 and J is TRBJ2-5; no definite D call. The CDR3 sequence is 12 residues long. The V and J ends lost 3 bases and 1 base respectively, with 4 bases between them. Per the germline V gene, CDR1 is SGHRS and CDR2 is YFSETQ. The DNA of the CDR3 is TGCGCCAGCAGCTACGGCCAAGAGACCCAGTACTTC. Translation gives CASSYGQETQYF. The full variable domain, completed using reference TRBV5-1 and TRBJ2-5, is KAGVTQTPRYLIKTRGQQVTLSCSPISGHRSVSWYQQTPGQGLQFLFEYFSETQRNKGNFPGRFSGRQFSNSRSEMNVSTLELGDSALYLCASSYGQETQYFGPGTRLLVL.

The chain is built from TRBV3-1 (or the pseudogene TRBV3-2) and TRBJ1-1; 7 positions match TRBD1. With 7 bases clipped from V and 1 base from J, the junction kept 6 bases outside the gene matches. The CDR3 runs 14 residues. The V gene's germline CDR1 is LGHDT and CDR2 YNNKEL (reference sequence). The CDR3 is CASKTGQTNTEAFF. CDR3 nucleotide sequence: TGTGCCAGCAAAACGGGACAGACGAACACTGAAGCTTTCTTT.

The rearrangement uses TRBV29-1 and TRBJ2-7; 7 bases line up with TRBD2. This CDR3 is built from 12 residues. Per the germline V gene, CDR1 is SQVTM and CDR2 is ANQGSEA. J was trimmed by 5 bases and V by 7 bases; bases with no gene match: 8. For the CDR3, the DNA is TGCAGCGCCGCCCGGGGGGTGGACGAGCAGTACTTC. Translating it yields CSAARGVDEQYF.

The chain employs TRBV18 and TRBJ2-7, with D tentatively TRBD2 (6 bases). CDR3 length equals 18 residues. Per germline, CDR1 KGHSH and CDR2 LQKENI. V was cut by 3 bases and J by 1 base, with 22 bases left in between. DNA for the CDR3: TGTGCCAGCTCACCCCCAAGCCAGGGCTTAGCGGAATCCTACGAGCAGTACTTC. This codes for CASSPPSQGLAESYEQYF. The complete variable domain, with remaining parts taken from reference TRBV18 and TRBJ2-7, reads NAGVMQNPRHLVRRRGQEARLRCSPMKGHSHVYWYRQLPEEGLKFMVYLQKENIIDESGMPKERFSAEFPKEGPSILRIQQVVRGDSAAYFCASSPPSQGLAESYEQYFGPGTRLTVT.

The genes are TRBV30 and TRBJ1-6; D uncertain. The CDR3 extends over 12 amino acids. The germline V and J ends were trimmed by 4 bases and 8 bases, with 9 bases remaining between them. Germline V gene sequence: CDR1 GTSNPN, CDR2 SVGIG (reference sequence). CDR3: CAWTELHSPLHF. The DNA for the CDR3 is TGTGCCTGGACCGAGCTTCATTCACCCCTCCACTTT.

CDR3 in amino acids: CASSLVRYNSPLHF. In DNA, the CDR3 is TGTGCCAGCAGCTTAGTCCGCTATAATTCACCCCTCCACTTT. The chain links TRBV13 to TRBJ1-6; D ambiguous. Trimming removed 1 base at V and 3 bases at J, with 4 bases between. This CDR3 comprises 14 residues. Germline CDR1 reads PRHDT; CDR2 reads FYEKMQ (reference sequence).

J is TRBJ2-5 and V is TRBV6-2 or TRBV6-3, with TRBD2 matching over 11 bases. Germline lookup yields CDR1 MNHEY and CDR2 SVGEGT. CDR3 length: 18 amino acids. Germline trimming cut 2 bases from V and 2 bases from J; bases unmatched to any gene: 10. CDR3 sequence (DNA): TGTGCCAGCAGTTACCCCGTGGGACTAGCGGCGATACAAGAGACCCAGTACTTC. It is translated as CASSYPVGLAAIQETQYF.

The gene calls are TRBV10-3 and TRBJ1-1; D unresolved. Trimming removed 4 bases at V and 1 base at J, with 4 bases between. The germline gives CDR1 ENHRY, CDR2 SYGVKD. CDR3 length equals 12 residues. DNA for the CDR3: TGTGCCATCAGTGGGCAGAACACTGAAGCTTTCTTT. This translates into CAISGQNTEAFF.

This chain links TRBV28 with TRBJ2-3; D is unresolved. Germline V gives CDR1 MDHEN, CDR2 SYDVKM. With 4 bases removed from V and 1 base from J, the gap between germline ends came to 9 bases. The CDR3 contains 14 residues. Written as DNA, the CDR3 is TGTGCCAGCAGTTCTTCTAGACGCACAGATACGCAGTATTTT. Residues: CASSSSRRTDTQYF.

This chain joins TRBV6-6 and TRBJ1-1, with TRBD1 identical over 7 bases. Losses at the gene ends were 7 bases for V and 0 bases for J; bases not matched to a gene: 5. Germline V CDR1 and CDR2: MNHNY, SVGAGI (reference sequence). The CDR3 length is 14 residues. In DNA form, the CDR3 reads TGTGCCAGCATCGGGACAGACATGAACACTGAAGCTTTCTTT. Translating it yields CASIGTDMNTEAFF.

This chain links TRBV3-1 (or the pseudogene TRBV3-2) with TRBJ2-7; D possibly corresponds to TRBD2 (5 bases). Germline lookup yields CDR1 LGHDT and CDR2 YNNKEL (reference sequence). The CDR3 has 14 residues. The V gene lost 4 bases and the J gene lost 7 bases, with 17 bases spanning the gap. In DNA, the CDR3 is TGTGCCAGCAGCCGGACCCCCGGCGGGCAAGAGCAGTACTTC. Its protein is CASSRTPGGQEQYF.

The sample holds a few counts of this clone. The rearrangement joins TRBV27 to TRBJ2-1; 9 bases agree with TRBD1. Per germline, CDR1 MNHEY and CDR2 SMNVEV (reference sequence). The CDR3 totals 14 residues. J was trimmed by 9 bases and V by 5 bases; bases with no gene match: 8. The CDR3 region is CASSPGTGRGEQFF. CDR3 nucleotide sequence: TGTGCCAGCAGTCCCGGGACAGGGCGGGGTGAGCAGTTCTTC.

The CDR3 is CASSLGVDRAKETQYF. CDR3 sequence (DNA): TGTGCCAGCAGCTTGGGGGTTGACAGGGCAAAAGAGACCCAGTACTTC. The rearrangement joins TRBV5-6 to TRBJ2-5; 7 bases are shared with TRBD1. The CDR3 is 16 amino acids. J lost 3 bases, V lost 0 bases, and 8 bases had no gene match. Germline V lookup: CDR1 SGHDT, CDR2 YYEEEE.

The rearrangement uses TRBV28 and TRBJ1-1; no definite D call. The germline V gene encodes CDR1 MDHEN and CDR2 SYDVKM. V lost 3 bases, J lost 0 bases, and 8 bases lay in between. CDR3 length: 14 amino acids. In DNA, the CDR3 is TGTGCCAGCAGTTTGCACAGTATGAACACTGAAGCTTTCTTT. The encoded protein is CASSLHSMNTEAFF. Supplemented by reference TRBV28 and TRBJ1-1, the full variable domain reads DVKVTQSSRYLVKRTGEKVFLECVQDMDHENMFWYRQDPGLGLRLIYFSYDVKMKEKGDIPEGYSVSREKKERFSLILESASTNQTSMYLCASSLHSMNTEAFFGQGTRLTVV.

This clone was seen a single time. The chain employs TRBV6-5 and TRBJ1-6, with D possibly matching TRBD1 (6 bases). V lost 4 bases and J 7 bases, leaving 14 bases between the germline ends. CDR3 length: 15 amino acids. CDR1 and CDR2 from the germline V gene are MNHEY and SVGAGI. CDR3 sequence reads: CASSFTGQTNSPLHF. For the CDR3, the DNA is TGTGCCAGCAGTTTCACTGGACAGACGAATTCACCCCTCCACTTT.

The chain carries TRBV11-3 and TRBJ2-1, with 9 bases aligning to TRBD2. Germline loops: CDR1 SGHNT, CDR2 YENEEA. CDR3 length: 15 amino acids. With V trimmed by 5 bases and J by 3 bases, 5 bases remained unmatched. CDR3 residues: CASSISGGLYNEQFF. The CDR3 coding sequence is TGTGCCAGCAGCATTAGCGGGGGCCTCTACAATGAGCAGTTCTTC. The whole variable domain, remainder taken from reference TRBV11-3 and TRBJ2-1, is EAGVVQSPRYKIIEKKQPVAFWCNPISGHNTLYWYLQNLGQGPELLIRYENEEAVDDSQLPKDRFSAERLKGVDSTLKIQPAELGDSAVYLCASSISGGLYNEQFFGPGTRLTVL.

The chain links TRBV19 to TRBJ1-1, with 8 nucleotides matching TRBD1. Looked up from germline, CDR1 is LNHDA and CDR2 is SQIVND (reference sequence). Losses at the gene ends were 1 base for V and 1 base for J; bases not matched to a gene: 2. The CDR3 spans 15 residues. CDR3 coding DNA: TGTGCCAGTAGTATAGCGGACAGGGCGAACACTGAAGCTTTCTTT. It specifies CASSIADRANTEAFF.

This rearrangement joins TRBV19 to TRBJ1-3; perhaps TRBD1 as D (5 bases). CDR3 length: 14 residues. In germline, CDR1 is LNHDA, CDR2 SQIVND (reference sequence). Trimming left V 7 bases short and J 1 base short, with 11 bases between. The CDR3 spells CASTLRVSGNTIYF. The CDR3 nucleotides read TGTGCCAGTACCCTCAGGGTTTCTGGAAACACCATATATTTT.

CDR3 in amino acids: CASSFTQSRGEQYF. The CDR3 DNA sequence: TGTGCCAGCAGCTTTACACAATCCCGGGGGGAGCAGTACTTC. The rearrangement links TRBV7-2 to TRBJ2-7, with D perhaps matching TRBD2 (6 bases). Trimming removed 3 bases at V and 7 bases at J, with 16 bases between. Per the germline V gene, CDR1 is SGHTA and CDR2 is FQGNSA. The CDR3 has 14 residues.

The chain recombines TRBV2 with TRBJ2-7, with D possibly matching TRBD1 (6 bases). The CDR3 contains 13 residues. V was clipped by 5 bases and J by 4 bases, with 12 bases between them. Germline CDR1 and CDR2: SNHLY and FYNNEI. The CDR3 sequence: CASSLRDIYEQYF. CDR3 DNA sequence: TGTGCCAGCAGTCTAAGGGACATATACGAGCAGTACTTC.